These 21 T cell receptor beta chains originate from one sample sequenced in a study of T cells in Graves' hyperthyroidism and ophthalmopathy. The source material, RNA transcripts, was used to amplify TCR beta CDR3 regions. Carried out on the TCR CDR3, a first-round RT-PCR used the HTBI primer set. TCRdb passed the multiplex PCR reads through MiXCR, listing each CDR3 protein once. The table has 350,000 to 400,000 distinct CDR3 sequences, about 15% seen once. Sequencing used blood. Receptors were obtained from a woman under 40 with Graves' hyperthyroidism.

The sample holds a few counts of this clonotype. Since a much larger clone is just one base distant, this may be a read error. The CDR3 end shows no conserved phenylalanine or tryptophan, and so a read error is likely. V is TRBV3-1 and J is TRBJ1-6, with TRBD1 matching 10 bases. The CDR3 totals 15 residues. With V trimmed by 5 bases and J by 6 bases, 4 bases remained unmatched. The V gene's germline CDR1 is LGHDT and CDR2 YNNKEL (reference sequence). CDR3 in DNA: TGTGCCAGCAGCTATGGGGACAGGGGTAATTCACCCCTCCACTCT. It encodes CASSYGDRGNSPLHS.

The V and J genes are TRBV29-1 and TRBJ2-1; D could derive from TRBD1 or TRBD2 (7 bases each). The germline gives CDR1 SQVTM, CDR2 ANQGSEA. There are 16 residues in the CDR3. Trimming took 7 bases from V and 6 from J, leaving 25 bases between them. Written as DNA, the CDR3 is TGCAGCGCTCTAAGCGGGACGACAGGGATGTCCAATGAGCAGTTCTTC. This sequence encodes CSALSGTTGMSNEQFF.

In this sample, this clonotype turned up many times. V usage is TRBV29-1 and J usage is TRBJ2-3; 9 bases are a match to TRBD1. Germline CDR1 reads SQVTM; CDR2 reads ANQGSEA. V was pared by 8 bases and J by 0 bases, with 6 bases of the junction left unmatched. This CDR3 comprises 14 residues. CDR3 nucleotides: TGCAGCTCCGGCGGGACAGGGAGCACAGATACGCAGTATTTT. This translates into CSSGGTGSTDTQYF.

This clonotype was observed at least ten times. This chain links TRBV24-1 with TRBJ2-1; 7 bases align to TRBD2. The CDR3 runs to 13 residues. V lost 9 bases to trimming and J lost 5 bases; unmatched junction nucleotides: 6. Germline V gene data show CDR1 as KGHDR and CDR2 as SFDVKD. The CDR3 is CATGAGVHNEQFF. CDR3 bases: TGTGCCACCGGGGCGGGAGTTCACAATGAGCAGTTCTTC.

The rearrangement links TRBV14 to TRBJ1-1; the D is unclear. V shed 3 bases and J shed 6 bases, with 17 bases lying between them. The CDR3 spans 15 residues. CDR1 is SGHDN and CDR2 is FVKESK in the germline V gene. The CDR3 DNA sequence: TGTGCCAGCAGCCAGTTCGTCGGGATAGTGGCTGAAGCTTTCTTT. It codes for CASSQFVGIVAEAFF.

Ten or more counts support this clonotype. V is TRBV18 and J is TRBJ1-2; 8 bases are shared with TRBD1. The germline CDR1 and CDR2 sequences are KGHSH and LQKENI. The CDR3 consists of 16 residues. Trimming removed 2 bases from V and 2 bases from J; junction bases left unmatched: 7. CDR3 in amino acids: CASSPTVDRVNYGYTF. The CDR3 bases are TGTGCCAGCTCACCAACTGTGGACAGGGTGAACTATGGCTACACCTTC.

This clonotype was counted ten times or more. V is TRBV7-2 and J is TRBJ2-7, with D maybe TRBD2 (6 bases). From germline, CDR1 is SGHTA and CDR2 FQGNSA. This CDR3 contains 13 residues. V shed 4 bases and J shed 4 bases, with 11 bases lying between them. CDR3 residues: CASSSGSPYEQYF. In DNA, the CDR3 is TGTGCCAGCAGCTCCGGGAGTCCATACGAGCAGTACTTC.

This chain joins TRBV9 and TRBJ2-5; 11 positions match TRBD2. With 0 bases clipped from V and 5 bases from J, the junction kept 6 bases outside the gene matches. CDR1 SGDLS and CDR2 YYNGEE come from the germline V gene. The CDR3 sequence is 16 residues long. Written as DNA, the CDR3 is TGTGCCAGCAGCGTAGGGACTAGCGGGTTTAGGGAGACCCAGTACTTC. Translation: CASSVGTSGFRETQYF.

V usage is TRBV5-1 and J usage is TRBJ2-3; weak D call: TRBD2 (5 bases). CDR3 length: 13 residues. The V and J ends lost 7 bases and 2 bases respectively, with 11 bases between them. The germline gives CDR1 SGHRS, CDR2 YFSETQ. The CDR3 sequence is CASDGENTDTQYF. CDR3 bases: TGCGCCAGCGATGGGGAGAACACAGATACGCAGTATTTT.

This clonotype has ten or more counts. CDR3 protein: CASSFKREKNEQFF. The CDR3 bases are TGTGCCAGCAGCTTTAAGCGGGAGAAGAATGAGCAGTTCTTC. The rearrangement links TRBV11-1 to TRBJ2-1; 8 positions agree with TRBD2. The trim removed 3 bases at V and 7 bases at J, leaving 5 bases unmatched. The CDR3 sequence is 14 residues long. CDR1 and CDR2 (germline): SGHAT, FQDESV (reference sequence).

This clonotype was picked up a small number of times. The chain carries TRBV10-2 and TRBJ2-5; 7 nucleotides align to TRBD1. This CDR3 comprises 15 residues. Trimming took 6 bases from V and 0 from J; bases not matched to a gene: 7. Germline V CDR1 and CDR2: WSHSY, SAAADI. For the CDR3, the DNA is TGCGCCAGCAGGGAAATGGACAGGTACCAAGAGACCCAGTACTTC. It is translated as CASREMDRYQETQYF.

The J gene is TRBJ1-1, the V gene TRBV6-1; D is unresolved. This CDR3 is built from 13 residues. V lost 3 bases and J 10 bases, leaving 15 bases between the germline ends. Germline V gene data show CDR1 as MNHNS and CDR2 as SASEGT. Here the CDR3 DNA reads TGTGCCAGCAGTGACCGGACCGAGTATGGAGCTTTCTTT. It encodes CASSDRTEYGAFF.

This clonotype was observed many times. The rearrangement uses TRBV12-3 or TRBV12-4 and TRBJ2-7; maybe TRBD2 (5 bases). This CDR3 contains 13 residues. Trimming pared 0 bases from V and 6 bases from J, leaving 9 bases between. CDR3 protein: CASSLAREIEQYF. CDR3 DNA: TGTGCCAGCAGTTTAGCGAGGGAAATCGAGCAGTACTTC.

This clonotype was found many times. The chain uses TRBV10-3 and TRBJ1-4; D is uncertain. Germline V gene lookup returns CDR1 ENHRY and CDR2 SYGVKD. The CDR3 is 15 amino acids. Trimming took 3 bases from V and 4 from J, leaving 12 bases between them. In DNA, the CDR3 is TGTGCCATCAGTGACCGGAAAGAAGTTAATGAAAAACTGTTTTTT. This codes for CAISDRKEVNEKLFF.

The V gene is TRBV6-1, the J gene TRBJ1-1; TRBD1 might be the D (5 bases). Germline CDR1 MNHNS, CDR2 SASEGT. The V gene lost 7 bases and the J gene lost 2 bases, with 14 bases spanning the gap. This CDR3 is built from 14 residues. The CDR3 sequence: CASIVWDGNTEAFF. CDR3 coding DNA: TGTGCCAGCATTGTTTGGGACGGCAACACTGAAGCTTTCTTT.

V usage is TRBV15 and J usage is TRBJ2-1; D is perhaps TRBD1 (6 bases). Germline loops: CDR1 LNHNV, CDR2 YYDKDF (reference sequence). The CDR3 sequence is 13 residues long. The V end lost 3 bases, the J end lost 6 bases, and 9 bases lay between the germline ends. CDR3 nucleotide sequence: TGTGCCACCAGCAGCCAACAGGGCAATGAGCAGTTCTTC. Amino acids: CATSSQQGNEQFF.

This clonotype was counted only a few times. The V and J genes are TRBV20-1 and TRBJ2-1; 14 positions agree with TRBD2. The J segment lost 4 bases and the V segment lost 7 bases, leaving 3 bases of the junction unmatched. The germline gives CDR1 DFQATT, CDR2 SNEGSKA (reference sequence). The CDR3 is 14 amino acids. CDR3 residues: CSVGLAGGYNEQFF. In DNA form, the CDR3 reads TGCAGTGTCGGACTAGCGGGAGGTTACAATGAGCAGTTCTTC.

The chain is built from TRBV5-1 and TRBJ2-1; D perhaps matches TRBD2 (6 bases). This CDR3 is built from 15 residues. V shed 0 bases and J shed 5 bases, with 12 bases lying between them. CDR1 is SGHRS, CDR2 YFSETQ, per germline. CDR3 coding DNA: TGCGCCAGCAGCTTGGCCTGGGTAGCGGACAATGAGCAGTTCTTC. It codes for CASSLAWVADNEQFF.

The CDR3 DNA reads TGTGCCATCAGTGAGGTCCCGGGAACGGAGAGCTACGAGGCCGGGGAGCTGTTTTTT. Translation: CAISEVPGTESYEAGELFF. The rearrangement joins TRBV10-3 to TRBJ2-2, with a possible D match to TRBD2 (5 bases). This CDR3 has 19 residues. CDR1 and CDR2 from the germline V gene are ENHRY and SYGVKD. V lost 2 bases and J lost 6, with 25 bases in between.

This clonotype occurred many times. The rearrangement uses TRBV3-1 and TRBJ2-2; either TRBD1 or TRBD2 may supply D (5 bases each). The CDR3 spans 13 residues. Germline CDR1 and CDR2: LGHDT and YNNKEL (reference sequence). V was shortened by 5 bases and J by 7 bases, with 11 bases between the two germline ends. CDR3 DNA: TGTGCCAGCAGCACAGGAGGAATCGGGGAGCTGTTTTTT. Its protein is CASSTGGIGELFF.

This clonotype came up many times. The chain couples TRBV7-9 to TRBJ2-7, with D possibly matching TRBD2 (6 bases). Germline loops: CDR1 SEHNR, CDR2 FQNEAQ (reference sequence). CDR3 length equals 13 residues. Trimming took 5 bases from V and 6 from J, leaving 14 bases between them. The CDR3 DNA is TGTGCCAGCAGCCCCCCAGGAGGGATCGAGCAGTACTTC. Amino acid sequence: CASSPPGGIEQYF.